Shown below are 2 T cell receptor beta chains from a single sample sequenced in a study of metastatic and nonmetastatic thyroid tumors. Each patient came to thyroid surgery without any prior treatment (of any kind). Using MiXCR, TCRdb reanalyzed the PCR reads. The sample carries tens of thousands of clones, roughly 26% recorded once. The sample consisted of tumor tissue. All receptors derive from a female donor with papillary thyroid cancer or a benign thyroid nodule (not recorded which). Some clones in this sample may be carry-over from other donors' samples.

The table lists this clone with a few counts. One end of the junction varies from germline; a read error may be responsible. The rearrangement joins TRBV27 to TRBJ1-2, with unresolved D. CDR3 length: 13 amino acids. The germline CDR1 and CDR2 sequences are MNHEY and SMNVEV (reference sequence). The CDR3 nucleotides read TGTGCCAGCAGCGCGGAGGGAAACTATGGCTACACATTC. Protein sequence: CASSAEGNYGYTF.

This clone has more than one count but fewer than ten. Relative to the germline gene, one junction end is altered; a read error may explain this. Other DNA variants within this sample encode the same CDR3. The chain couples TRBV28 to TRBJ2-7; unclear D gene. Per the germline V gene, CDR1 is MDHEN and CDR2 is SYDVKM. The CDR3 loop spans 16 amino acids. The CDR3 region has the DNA TGTGCGAGCAGTGCCCCCCTTAGGGTGTCATCCTACGAGCAGTACTTC. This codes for CASSAPLRVSSYEQYF.